Listed below are T cell receptor beta chains from one sample, sequenced in a study of naive and memory T cell subsets. TCRdb itself ran the UMI-ligation and nested PCR reads through MiXCR, one entry per CDR3 protein. This table has some 150,000 distinct CDR3 sequences, approximately 17% appearing once. Sample: naive CD4+ T cells from blood. These receptor sequences come from a human donor in good health. Both conserved end residues are part of each CDR3. The D gene is left open where the match is weak. Clone size, where shown, is once, few, many, or a class for clones that have expanded.

v_call: TRBV3-1; d_call: .; j_call: TRBJ1-2; clone_size: .; cdr3_aa: CASSKSTGYTF; cdr3_nt: TGTGCCAGCAGCAAATCCACTGGCTACACCTTC
v_call: TRBV5-1; d_call: .; j_call: TRBJ2-1; clone_size: once; cdr3_aa: CASSRSPGQSYNEQFF; cdr3_nt: TGCGCCAGCAGCCGGAGTCCGGGACAAAGCTACAATGAGCAGTTCTTC
v_call: TRBV21-1; d_call: .; j_call: TRBJ2-1; clone_size: few; cdr3_aa: CASSREGLEGYNEQFF; cdr3_nt: TGTGCCAGCAGCCGTGAGGGACTAGAAGGGTACAATGAGCAGTTCTTC
v_call: TRBV7-2; d_call: TRBD1; j_call: TRBJ1-2; clone_size: .; cdr3_aa: CASSLTTGNNYGYTF; cdr3_nt: TGTGCCAGCAGCCTCACGACAGGGAATAACTATGGCTACACCTTC
v_call: TRBV20-1; d_call: TRBD2; j_call: TRBJ2-1; clone_size: few; cdr3_aa: CSASGTSVFNEQFF; cdr3_nt: TGCAGTGCATCCGGGACTAGCGTATTCAATGAGCAGTTCTTC
v_call: TRBV6-5; d_call: TRBD1; j_call: TRBJ2-7; clone_size: few; cdr3_aa: CASGRTGSNEQYF; cdr3_nt: TGTGCCAGCGGACGGACAGGGAGTAACGAGCAGTACTTC
v_call: TRBV5-1; d_call: TRBD2; j_call: TRBJ2-1; clone_size: .; cdr3_aa: CASSSGRGGIEPFF; cdr3_nt: TGCGCCAGCAGCTCCGGTCGGGGGGGGATCGAGCCGTTCTTC
v_call: TRBV27; d_call: .; j_call: TRBJ2-3; clone_size: many; cdr3_aa: CASSLSGQADTQYF; cdr3_nt: TGTGCCAGCAGTTTATCCGGCCAAGCAGATACGCAGTATTTT
v_call: TRBV6-2/TRBV6-3; d_call: .; j_call: TRBJ2-1; clone_size: .; cdr3_aa: CASTMTAYNEQFF; cdr3_nt: TGTGCCAGTACCATGACTGCCTACAATGAGCAGTTCTTC
v_call: TRBV12-3/TRBV12-4; d_call: .; j_call: TRBJ2-7; clone_size: .; cdr3_aa: CASSLGALVPLGF; cdr3_nt: TGTGCCAGCAGCTTGGGGGCACTAGTACCCTTAGGGTTC
v_call: TRBV6-5; d_call: TRBD1; j_call: TRBJ2-3; clone_size: few; cdr3_aa: CASSRRTGPDTQYF; cdr3_nt: TGTGCCAGCAGTCGCCGGACAGGGCCAGATACGCAGTATTTT
v_call: TRBV29-1; d_call: TRBD1; j_call: TRBJ1-1; clone_size: .; cdr3_aa: CSVEWTGMWTEAFF; cdr3_nt: TGCAGCGTTGAATGGACAGGGATGTGGACTGAAGCTTTCTTT
v_call: TRBV12-3/TRBV12-4; d_call: .; j_call: TRBJ2-2; clone_size: .; cdr3_aa: CASRWTGDTGELFF; cdr3_nt: TGTGCCAGCAGGTGGACTGGCGACACCGGGGAGCTGTTTTTT
v_call: TRBV7-2; d_call: .; j_call: TRBJ2-7; clone_size: few; cdr3_aa: CASSFGGSAYEQYF; cdr3_nt: TGTGCCAGCAGCTTTGGTGGGAGCGCCTACGAGCAGTACTTC
v_call: TRBV10-3; d_call: TRBD1; j_call: TRBJ2-5; clone_size: few; cdr3_aa: CAISAGGADVVGTQYF; cdr3_nt: TGTGCCATCAGTGCAGGGGGCGCAGATGTGGTTGGGACCCAGTACTTC
v_call: TRBV6-5; d_call: .; j_call: TRBJ1-3; clone_size: few; cdr3_aa: CASRRGVKVRPDSGNTIYF; cdr3_nt: TGTGCCAGCAGAAGAGGGGTGAAGGTCCGTCCCGACTCTGGAAACACCATATATTTT
v_call: TRBV6-1; d_call: .; j_call: TRBJ1-4; clone_size: .; cdr3_aa: CASSDSSGRGEKLFF; cdr3_nt: TGTGCCAGCAGTGATTCCTCCGGAAGAGGTGAAAAACTGTTTTTT
v_call: TRBV20-1; d_call: .; j_call: TRBJ2-2; clone_size: .; cdr3_aa: CSAPGQTYTGELFF; cdr3_nt: TGCAGTGCCCCCGGACAGACTTACACCGGGGAGCTGTTTTTT
v_call: TRBV11-2; d_call: .; j_call: TRBJ2-1; clone_size: .; cdr3_aa: CASSLMACSHNEQFF; cdr3_nt: TGTGCCAGCAGCTTAATGGCATGCTCTCACAATGAGCAGTTCTTC
v_call: TRBV3-1; d_call: TRBD1; j_call: TRBJ1-5; clone_size: .; cdr3_aa: CASSLRTGGSGNQPQHF; cdr3_nt: TGTGCCAGCAGCCTCCGGACAGGGGGGAGCGGCAATCAGCCCCAGCATTTT
v_call: TRBV6-2/TRBV6-3; d_call: TRBD2; j_call: TRBJ2-1; clone_size: few; cdr3_aa: CASSYPTSGRSYNEQFF; cdr3_nt: TGTGCCAGCAGTTATCCGACTAGCGGGAGGTCCTACAATGAGCAGTTCTTC
v_call: TRBV27; d_call: TRBD2; j_call: TRBJ2-7; clone_size: few; cdr3_aa: CASSSVSGSHEQYF; cdr3_nt: TGTGCCAGCAGTTCGGTTAGCGGGAGCCACGAGCAGTACTTC
v_call: TRBV20-1; d_call: TRBD2; j_call: TRBJ2-5; clone_size: few; cdr3_aa: CSARDPSGRGETQYF; cdr3_nt: TGCAGTGCTAGAGACCCGAGCGGGAGAGGAGAGACCCAGTACTTC
v_call: TRBV6-2/TRBV6-3; d_call: TRBD1; j_call: TRBJ2-7; clone_size: few; cdr3_aa: CASSYSIVLRGQGLSYEQYF; cdr3_nt: TGTGCCAGCAGTTACTCGATAGTCTTGCGTGGACAGGGACTCTCCTACGAGCAGTACTTC
v_call: TRBV5-6; d_call: .; j_call: TRBJ1-6; clone_size: .; cdr3_aa: CASSLFSGGNSPLHF; cdr3_nt: TGTGCCAGCAGCTTGTTCTCGGGAGGAAATTCACCCCTCCACTTT
v_call: TRBV29-1; d_call: .; j_call: TRBJ2-7; clone_size: many; cdr3_aa: CSVDTGQSSYEQYF; cdr3_nt: TGCAGCGTTGATACGGGGCAGAGCTCCTACGAGCAGTACTTC
v_call: TRBV2; d_call: TRBD1; j_call: TRBJ2-2; clone_size: .; cdr3_aa: CASSSTGDLTGELFF; cdr3_nt: TGTGCCAGCAGTTCTACAGGGGATCTCACCGGGGAGCTGTTTTTT
v_call: TRBV5-1; d_call: TRBD2; j_call: TRBJ2-5; clone_size: few; cdr3_aa: CASSLPPSGRAGETQYF; cdr3_nt: TGCGCCAGCAGCTTGCCGCCTAGCGGGAGGGCCGGTGAGACCCAGTACTTC
v_call: TRBV7-9; d_call: TRBD1; j_call: TRBJ1-3; clone_size: .; cdr3_aa: CASSLWSGQLKYSGNTIYF; cdr3_nt: TGTGCCAGCAGCTTATGGTCGGGACAGCTAAAGTACTCTGGAAACACCATATATTTT
v_call: TRBV7-9; d_call: TRBD1; j_call: TRBJ2-1; clone_size: few; cdr3_aa: CASSLGQVTSNEQFF; cdr3_nt: TGTGCCAGCAGCCTGGGACAGGTTACCTCCAATGAGCAGTTCTTC
v_call: TRBV5-4; d_call: TRBD1; j_call: TRBJ1-6; clone_size: few; cdr3_aa: CASSPDRAHSPLHF; cdr3_nt: TGTGCCAGCAGCCCCGACAGGGCCCATTCACCCCTCCACTTT
v_call: TRBV18; d_call: .; j_call: TRBJ1-5; clone_size: .; cdr3_aa: CASSPGTSRQPQHF; cdr3_nt: TGTGCCAGCTCACCCGGGACATCTCGTCAGCCCCAGCATTTT
v_call: TRBV4-2; d_call: .; j_call: TRBJ2-2; clone_size: .; cdr3_aa: CASSPDSQGSLYTGELFF; cdr3_nt: TGTGCCAGCAGCCCCGACAGTCAGGGCTCTCTATACACCGGGGAGCTGTTTTTT
v_call: TRBV7-2; d_call: TRBD2; j_call: TRBJ2-1; clone_size: .; cdr3_aa: CASSLDLAGGNEQFF; cdr3_nt: TGTGCCAGCAGCTTAGATCTAGCGGGAGGGAATGAGCAGTTCTTC
v_call: TRBV6-2/TRBV6-3; d_call: .; j_call: TRBJ2-3; clone_size: .; cdr3_aa: CASTTLRTASTDTQYF; cdr3_nt: TGTGCCAGCACCACACTACGGACAGCTAGCACAGATACGCAGTATTTT
v_call: TRBV2; d_call: TRBD2; j_call: TRBJ2-3; clone_size: .; cdr3_aa: CASKGGLAGPVDTQYF; cdr3_nt: TGTGCCAGCAAAGGAGGACTAGCGGGTCCAGTAGATACGCAGTATTTT
v_call: TRBV18; d_call: .; j_call: TRBJ1-1; clone_size: .; cdr3_aa: CASSPLRANTEAFF; cdr3_nt: TGTGCCAGCTCACCATTGCGAGCGAACACTGAAGCTTTCTTT
v_call: TRBV28; d_call: .; j_call: TRBJ2-2; clone_size: .; cdr3_aa: CASSRFPGLRTNTGELFF; cdr3_nt: TGTGCCAGCAGTCGCTTCCCGGGACTCCGAACGAACACCGGGGAGCTGTTTTTT
v_call: TRBV28; d_call: .; j_call: TRBJ2-7; clone_size: few; cdr3_aa: CASSLPTRSYEQYF; cdr3_nt: TGTGCCAGCAGTTTACCCACTCGCAGCTACGAGCAGTACTTC
v_call: TRBV3-1; d_call: .; j_call: TRBJ2-2; clone_size: few; cdr3_aa: CASAPDLTTGELFF; cdr3_nt: TGTGCCAGCGCCCCCGACTTGACCACCGGGGAGCTGTTTTTT
v_call: TRBV12-3/TRBV12-4; d_call: TRBD2; j_call: TRBJ2-1; clone_size: few; cdr3_aa: CASSSISRLAGRYNEQFF; cdr3_nt: TGTGCCAGCAGCTCAATCTCTCGACTAGCGGGACGGTACAATGAGCAGTTCTTC
v_call: TRBV20-1; d_call: .; j_call: TRBJ2-1; clone_size: .; cdr3_aa: CSASLIAAETLYSYNEQFF; cdr3_nt: TGCAGTGCCAGCCTTATAGCGGCAGAAACCCTATACTCCTACAATGAGCAGTTCTTC
v_call: TRBV7-9; d_call: .; j_call: TRBJ1-5; clone_size: few; cdr3_aa: CASSGGALVQPQHF; cdr3_nt: TGTGCCAGCAGCGGAGGGGCGCTTGTTCAGCCCCAGCATTTT
v_call: TRBV30; d_call: .; j_call: TRBJ1-1; clone_size: few; cdr3_aa: CAWSLIRAEAFF; cdr3_nt: TGTGCCTGGAGTTTAATTCGCGCTGAAGCTTTCTTT
v_call: TRBV24-1; d_call: .; j_call: TRBJ2-5; clone_size: .; cdr3_aa: CATSDPGASQETQYF; cdr3_nt: TGTGCCACCAGTGACCCGGGGGCCAGCCAAGAGACCCAGTACTTC